This TCR beta chain appears in the sequencing data of a study of blood T cell repertoires in COVID-19 (dated by TCRdb to about 2020). Study-level background: The collaborator samples originated in the United States, Italy and Spain and spanned the acute and convalescent phases of COVID-19. The material from the prospective study consisted of cDNA or gDNA derived from T cells, B-cell-depleted T cells, or PBMCs. Deeply sampled blood TCRbeta repertoires from subjects exposed to, actively infected with, or recovered from COVID-19 were included in the dataset. A freely available public database, intended as a resource for researchers studying the immune response to SARS-CoV-2, is where the repertoires were released. The samples were drawn from two sources: the first 160 participants of the ongoing ImmuneRACE study, and 950 to 1,500 subjects contributed by 6 global collaborators. Sample metadata almost always included a de-identified subject ID, COVID-19 status, age in years and sex. HLA class I and class II types, where available, came from metadata supplied by the sample provider rather than from assay-based typing. What the authors observed across the whole study: How much clinical and demographic metadata was included differed by source and by participant, and the metadata was provided uncurated.

TCRbeta CDR3 regions were amplified from genomic DNA using the immunoSEQ Assay, a bias-controlled multiplex PCR. In the authors' own workflow: The number of nucleated cells in each sample was estimated from the amplification of reference gene primers within the assay. To quantify the absolute abundance of each unique TCRbeta CDR3 rearrangement, sequence reads were collapsed and filtered. For each sample, productive Simpson clonality was calculated as the square root of Simpson's diversity index over productive rearrangements. Sourced from immuneACCESS, this table was stored by TCRdb with only in-frame sequences that have V and J called. A share of the clones is absent; for the studies checked, an unresolved V gene accounts for under half, and the remainder has no known explanation. V and J calls plus clone size are reproduced from that table; the DNA served to infer D and trimming. The sample table lists 200,000 to 250,000 clones, 80% to 90% of them with a count of one. The ten largest clones take up 3% to 4.5% of the sample.

Comments on this clone: Its binding antigen is unknown. No base quality information exists; no much larger clone differs at one position.

Including the terminal cysteine and phenylalanine, the CDR3 comprises 12 residues. The sequence is cut down to CDR3 DNA, 36 bases in frame from base 1. CDR1 and CDR2, per the germline V gene, are SQVTM and ANQGSEA. The junction carries 11 bases between V and J, which are trimmed by 4 bases and 7 bases respectively. In the prospective study, participants were roughly 18 to 100 years old, resided in approximately 22 geographic areas of the United States, and were enrolled through a virtual design. Cohort assignment in the prospective study relied on participant-reported clinical history from a screening survey and a study questionnaire. Mobile phlebotomists in the prospective study collected whole blood, serum and a nasopharyngeal or oropharyngeal swab from every participant. Additional blood draws and questionnaires over an approximately 2-month period could optionally be provided by prospective study participants. Prospective study blood samples were shipped either frozen or at room temperature before DNA extraction.

Sequences were obtained from PBMCs or T cells enriched from blood (not recorded which). This sequence uses TRBV29-1 and TRBJ1-5, with TRBD1 tentatively as D gene (6 bases match). The sequence was obtained from a woman between 40 and 50 years old with acute COVID-19. The nucleotides read TGCAGCGTTGGGACAGAGGGACAGCCCCAGCATTTT. This encodes CSVGTEGQPQHF.